This note documents a single T cell receptor beta chain sequence. The data derive from a study of glioma-infiltrating T cells. TCR alpha and beta CDR3 regions were amplified from RNA using iRepertoire nested multiplex PCR. TCRdb re-called the multiplex PCR reads with MiXCR, one entry per CDR3 protein. The sample has 150,000 or so distinct CDR3 sequences, 35% to 50% seen once. Germline loops: CDR1 LGHNA, CDR2 YNFKEQ. This CDR3 comprises 15 residues. The J segment lost 7 bases and the V segment lost 5 bases, leaving 11 bases of the junction unmatched. This chain joins TRBV4-2 and TRBJ2-1, with 7 bases fitting TRBD2. This TCR was sampled from a human donor with low-grade glioma or glioblastoma, undergoing nonglioma brain surgery, or in good health (not recorded which). Specimen: glioma tissue, nonneoplastic brain tissue, or PBMCs (not recorded which). The CDR3 region is CASSLRASGSNEQFF. CDR3 DNA: TGTGCCAGCAGCTTAAGAGCTAGCGGTTCTAATGAGCAGTTCTTC.